This passage covers 13 T cell receptor beta chains from one sample sequenced in a study of blood T cell repertoires in COVID-19. The data were produced by immunoSEQ multiplex PCR, yet TCRdb's version contains in-frame clones alone and is incomplete. The data show some 31,000 clones, with more than 85% seen just once and about 5.5% held by the top ten. Sequencing was done on a sample of peripheral blood. These receptors were obtained from a human donor in a cohort sampled during active COVID-19.

The CDR3 reads CASRRQSYEQYF. For the CDR3, the DNA is TGTGCCAGCAGGCGGCAGTCCTACGAGCAGTACTTC. This sequence joins TRBV6-5 and TRBJ2-7; no reliable D call. V dropped 6 bases and J dropped 1 base, with 7 bases sitting between them. CDR3 length: 12 amino acids. The germline V gene encodes CDR1 MNHEY and CDR2 SVGAGI.

The chain links TRBV2 to TRBJ2-2; 11 bases are a match to TRBD2. The CDR3 extends over 18 amino acids. V shed 3 bases and J 3 bases; nucleotides not matched to a gene: 9. Germline loops: CDR1 SNHLY, CDR2 FYNNEI. The CDR3 sequence: CASSDDLLAGVDTGELFF. In DNA, the CDR3 is TGTGCCAGCAGTGACGACCTACTAGCGGGGGTTGACACCGGGGAGCTGTTTTTT.

The chain recombines TRBV19 with TRBJ2-1; D is perhaps TRBD2 (7 bases). The CDR3 covers 15 residues. CDR1 is LNHDA and CDR2 is SQIVND in the germline V gene (reference sequence). Between the trimmed V and J ends, which lost 4 bases and 0 bases, there was a span of 10 bases. CDR3 bases: TGTGCCAGTAGTACGGGGGGCCTCTCCTACAATGAGCAGTTCTTC. Translating gives CASSTGGLSYNEQFF.

This chain connects TRBV9 to TRBJ1-2; TRBD1 is a possible D gene (5 bases). Germline values: CDR1 SGDLS, CDR2 YYNGEE. This CDR3 is 13 amino acids long. The V and J ends lost 0 bases and 4 bases respectively, with 7 bases between them. CDR3: CASSVGGGYGYTF. CDR3 in DNA: TGTGCCAGCAGCGTAGGGGGGGGCTATGGCTACACCTTC.

This chain joins TRBV5-1 and TRBJ2-7; D possibly corresponds to TRBD2 (5 bases). CDR1 and CDR2 from the germline V gene are SGHRS and YFSETQ. The CDR3 is 13 amino acids. This chain's CDR3 is CAPPGLASGEQYF. CDR3 coding DNA: TGCGCTCCTCCCGGGCTAGCCTCCGGCGAGCAGTACTTC.

The chain uses TRBV29-1 and TRBJ2-5; TRBD1 is a possible D gene (6 bases). The CDR3 totals 13 residues. V was pared by 1 base and J by 2 bases, with 8 bases between. CDR1 and CDR2 (germline): SQVTM, ANQGSEA. The CDR3 reads CSVEGTVQETQYF. For the CDR3, the DNA is TGCAGCGTTGAAGGGACAGTGCAAGAGACCCAGTACTTC.

The chain has TRBV19 and TRBJ1-5, with D maybe TRBD1 (5 bases). This CDR3 is 15 amino acids long. Deletions cut 1 base from V and 2 bases from J, with 9 bases between. Germline V lookup: CDR1 LNHDA, CDR2 SQIVND (reference sequence). This CDR3 reads CASSIGDSGNQPQHF. In DNA, the CDR3 is TGTGCCAGTAGTATAGGAGACAGCGGCAATCAGCCCCAGCATTTT.

The rearrangement joins TRBV18 to TRBJ2-1; 7 positions agree with TRBD1. Germline lookup yields CDR1 KGHSH and CDR2 LQKENI. Trimming at V came to 0 bases and at J to 7 bases, leaving 9 bases not matched to a gene. The CDR3 spans 16 residues. The CDR3 DNA reads TGTGCCAGCTCACCACCCCGGGACAGCCTTTGGAATGAGCAGTTCTTC. Protein: CASSPPRDSLWNEQFF.

This chain joins TRBV11-2 and TRBJ1-1, with D unclear. The CDR3 loop spans 16 amino acids. CDR1 and CDR2 from the germline V gene are SGHAT and FQNNGV. Trimming took 5 bases from V and 3 from J, leaving 19 bases between them. In nucleotides, the CDR3 is TGTGCCAGCAGCCTTACCGACCACAGATTGGACACTGAAGCTTTCTTT. Its translation is CASSLTDHRLDTEAFF. The complete variable domain, with remaining parts taken from reference TRBV11-2 and TRBJ1-1, reads EAGVAQSPRYKIIEKRQSVAFWCNPISGHATLYWYQQILGQGPKLLIQFQNNGVVDDSQLPKDRFSAERLKGVDSTLKIQPAKLEDSAVYLCASSLTDHRLDTEAFFGQGTRLTVV.

The rearrangement joins TRBV4-1 to TRBJ2-7; 10 bases agree with TRBD1. This CDR3 spans 13 amino acids. Germline loops: CDR1 MGHRA, CDR2 YSYEKL. The J segment lost 5 bases and the V segment lost 4 bases, leaving 2 bases of the junction unmatched. CDR3: CASSRDRGDEQYF. As DNA, the CDR3 is TGCGCCAGCAGCCGGGACAGGGGCGACGAGCAGTACTTC.

The gene calls are TRBV27 and TRBJ2-1; TRBD1 might be the D (6 bases). Between the trimmed V and J ends, which lost 5 bases and 9 bases, there was a span of 20 bases. The CDR3 length is 15 residues. Germline V gene lookup returns CDR1 MNHEY and CDR2 SMNVEV (reference sequence). The CDR3, as DNA: TGTGCCAGCAGTATTCCGGGACATACGCTTTTTGAGCAGTTCTTC. Protein product: CASSIPGHTLFEQFF.

The table lists this clone with a count of one. The chain links TRBV6-5 to TRBJ1-4, with D possibly TRBD1 on 5 matching bases. V lost 5 bases and J lost 7, with 14 bases in between. Germline loops: CDR1 MNHEY, CDR2 SVGAGI. The CDR3 runs 14 residues. CDR3 bases: TGTGCCAGCAGTCGCGTAGGGGCGGTTGAAAAACTGTTTTTT. Protein product: CASSRVGAVEKLFF.

The chain carries TRBV2 and TRBJ2-3; the D is unclear. The CDR3 covers 14 residues. V lost 2 bases, J lost 4 bases, and 10 bases lay in between. Germline CDR1 SNHLY, CDR2 FYNNEI. CDR3 coding DNA: TGTGCCAGCAGTGAAATCTTAGGAGCAGATACGCAGTATTTT. Encoded protein: CASSEILGADTQYF.